Each of the 16 T cell receptor beta chains below was sequenced from the same sample in a study of blood T cells in healthy people across ages. Combining a sample-barcoded 5' primer with a J-beta primer mix, a second PCR ran for about 6 to 12 cycles. Using its own MiXCR run on the 5' RACE reads, TCRdb lists one record per CDR3 protein. The sample has 1.5 million to 2 million distinct CDR3 sequences, 49% seen once. The sequenced sample consisted of blood. The receptors were sampled from a woman between 40 and 55 years old in good health.

This clonotype was seen only once. V is TRBV4-3 and J is TRBJ2-1, with D perhaps TRBD1 or TRBD2 (5 bases each). This CDR3 spans 17 amino acids. Deletions cut 0 bases from V and 0 bases from J, with 12 bases between. Per the germline V gene, CDR1 is LGHNA and CDR2 is YSLEER. CDR3 residues: CASSQDQAGSSYNEQFF. The CDR3, as DNA: TGCGCCAGCAGCCAAGATCAGGCAGGGAGCTCCTACAATGAGCAGTTCTTC.

The V gene is TRBV9, the J gene TRBJ2-1, with TRBD2 matching 8 bases. After removal of 0 bases from V and 2 bases from J, the junction contained 7 bases not matched to a gene. CDR1 is SGDLS and CDR2 is YYNGEE in the germline V gene. This CDR3 is built from 17 residues. CDR3 region: CASSVDPPGGAYNEQFF. In DNA, the CDR3 is TGTGCCAGCAGCGTAGATCCCCCCGGGGGGGCCTACAATGAGCAGTTCTTC.

This chain joins TRBV14 and TRBJ2-5, with D maybe TRBD2 (5 bases). The CDR3 loop spans 14 amino acids. Germline loops: CDR1 SGHDN, CDR2 FVKESK. V was shortened by 4 bases and J by 4 bases, with 13 bases between the two germline ends. CDR3 amino acids: CASSLLERGETQYF. The CDR3 DNA reads as TGTGCCAGCAGCCTCCTCGAACGGGGAGAGACCCAGTACTTC. The variable domain in full, with the rest retrieved from reference TRBV14 and TRBJ2-5, is EAGVTQFPSHSVIEKGQTVTLRCDPISGHDNLYWYRRVMGKEIKFLLHFVKESKQDESGMPNNRFLAERTGGTYSTLKVQPAELEDSGVYFCASSLLERGETQYFGPGTRLLVL.

The rearrangement links TRBV18 to TRBJ2-4; TRBD1 matches 9 bases. The end of the DNA aligns better with TRBJ2-7, so the J call may be wrong. Looked up from germline, CDR1 is KGHSH and CDR2 is LQKENI. The CDR3 runs to 15 residues. The CDR3 sequence is CASSPSQGAPSEQYF. The CDR3 coding sequence is TGTGCCAGCTCACCTTCACAGGGGGCTCCTTCCGAGCAGTACTTC.

The rearrangement uses TRBV28 and TRBJ1-1; tentative D call: TRBD1 (5 bases). CDR3 length: 14 residues. V shed 4 bases and J shed 6 bases, with 15 bases lying between them. Germline V gene sequence: CDR1 MDHEN, CDR2 SYDVKM. The CDR3 DNA is TGTGCCAGCAGTTCAGCGGGGACTGAGGCTGAAGCTTTCTTT. This encodes CASSSAGTEAEAFF.

The CDR3 protein is CATSDLNQGRRDEQYF. The DNA for the CDR3 is TGTGCCACCAGTGATTTGAATCAGGGAAGGAGGGATGAGCAGTACTTC. The chain has TRBV24-1 and TRBJ2-7; D might be TRBD2 (6 bases). In germline, CDR1 is KGHDR, CDR2 SFDVKD. Trimming removed 0 bases at V and 7 bases at J, with 18 bases between. The CDR3 totals 16 residues.

This clonotype was seen a single time. The V gene is TRBV13, the J gene TRBJ2-1; 7 bases are a match to TRBD1. Germline V gives CDR1 PRHDT, CDR2 FYEKMQ (reference sequence). The CDR3 is 14 amino acids. V lost 6 bases, J lost 8 bases, and 10 bases stayed unmatched. DNA for the CDR3: TGTGCCAGCAGGCTTGAGGGGGCGATTCATGAGCAGTTCTTC. This translates into CASRLEGAIHEQFF.

This chain joins TRBV20-1 and TRBJ2-2, with D unresolved. The V gene lost 6 bases and the J gene lost 1 base, with 12 bases spanning the gap. CDR1 and CDR2 from the germline V gene are DFQATT and SNEGSKA (reference sequence). The CDR3 sequence is 14 residues long. DNA of the CDR3: TGCAGTGCGCCCCCTTGGGGGAACACCGGGGAGCTGTTTTTT. It codes for CSAPPWGNTGELFF.

In the case of this clonotype: Possible read error: a much larger clone is one base away. This sequence joins TRBV29-1 and TRBJ2-7; D not certain. The CDR3 has 13 residues. V was pared by 6 bases and J by 2 bases, with 14 bases between. Germline V gene lookup returns CDR1 SQVTM and CDR2 ANQGSEA. The CDR3 reads CSVKDGRTYEQYF. The CDR3 region has the DNA TGCAGCGTCAAGGACGGTAGAACCTACGAGCAGTACTTC.

The chain uses TRBV6-5 and TRBJ1-1; possible D gene TRBD1, 5 bases. This CDR3 comprises 14 residues. Trimming took 7 bases from V and 6 from J, leaving 18 bases between them. Germline CDR1 MNHEY, CDR2 SVGAGI. CDR3 in DNA: TGTGCCAGCAACTTAAGGGGAAGTATGGCTGAAGCTTTCTTT. This gives the protein CASNLRGSMAEAFF.

This clonotype has just one count. The chain uses TRBV10-3 and TRBJ2-3; TRBD2 aligns across 8 bases. J was trimmed by 6 bases and V by 3 bases; bases with no gene match: 8. This CDR3 region has 15 residues. In germline, CDR1 is ENHRY, CDR2 SYGVKD. The CDR3, as DNA: TGTGCCATCAGTGAAACTAGCGGTGGCGTTGATACGCAGTATTTT. It yields the protein CAISETSGGVDTQYF.

This clonotype was seen once. V and J are TRBV20-1 and TRBJ1-2; D remains ambiguous. V dropped 1 base and J dropped 4 bases, with 10 bases sitting between them. CDR3 length: 13 amino acids. Germline V gene data show CDR1 as DFQATT and CDR2 as SNEGSKA (reference sequence). CDR3 coding DNA: TGCAGTGCTAGAGGCTCCTCCCGCTATGGCTACACCTTC. Translating it yields CSARGSSRYGYTF.

This chain joins TRBV12-3 or TRBV12-4 and TRBJ1-5, with a possible D match to TRBD1 (5 bases). The CDR3 spans 17 residues. Trimming pared 1 base from V and 1 base from J, leaving 14 bases between. The CDR3 DNA reads TGTGCCAGCAGTTTAGGTCTAGGGCAGGGCAGCAATCAGCCCCAGCATTTT. As protein: CASSLGLGQGSNQPQHF.

The genes are TRBV3-1 and TRBJ2-5; D remains ambiguous. The CDR3 contains 15 residues. The V and J ends lost 3 bases and 3 bases respectively, with 14 bases between them. Germline V CDR1 and CDR2: LGHDT, YNNKEL (reference sequence). DNA of the CDR3: TGTGCCAGCAGCCAGGACGGACGTGTAGAAGAGACCCAGTACTTC. Encoded protein: CASSQDGRVEETQYF.

CDR3 sequence (DNA): TGCAGTGCGCAGAACAGGCCTGTTAACTATGGCTACACCTTC. Protein: CSAQNRPVNYGYTF. J is TRBJ1-2 and V is TRBV20-1; D is possibly TRBD1 (5 bases). The V end lost 6 bases, the J end lost 1 base, and 15 bases lay between the germline ends. Germline V CDR1 and CDR2: DFQATT, SNEGSKA (reference sequence). The CDR3 sequence is 14 residues long.

This chain joins TRBV6-2 or TRBV6-3 and TRBJ2-3; 10 bases agree with TRBD2. Germline V lookup: CDR1 MNHEY, CDR2 SVGEGT. V lost 2 bases and J lost 1; bases outside the gene matches: 6. The CDR3 is 17 residues long. As DNA, the CDR3 is TGTGCCAGCAGTTACGTAGCGGGGGGTCTTCGCACAGATACGCAGTATTTT. This encodes CASSYVAGGLRTDTQYF.